The 20 T cell receptor beta chains reported below all come from one sample, sequenced in a study of T cell responses to AZD1222 COVID-19 vaccine. The data were produced by immunoSEQ multiplex PCR, yet TCRdb's version contains in-frame clones alone and is incomplete. The table includes approximately 120,000 clones, about 89% detected once. The material sequenced was peripheral blood, taken 28 days after the second AZD1222 dose. These receptors were collected from an adult who received the AZD1222 COVID-19 vaccine.

The V gene is TRBV6-2 or TRBV6-3, the J gene TRBJ1-5; 7 bases map to TRBD1. V dropped 4 bases and J dropped 6; count of bases not matched to a gene: 6. The CDR3 length is 14 residues. Per germline, CDR1 MNHEY and CDR2 SVGEGT. The CDR3 region is CASSSRGLGQPQHF. The CDR3 DNA is TGTGCCAGCAGTTCTAGGGGGCTGGGTCAGCCCCAGCATTTT.

The chain employs TRBV7-3 and TRBJ2-1, with no clear D. This CDR3 region has 12 residues. Germline V lookup: CDR1 SGHTA, CDR2 FQGTGA. V dropped 1 base and J dropped 8 bases, with 6 bases sitting between them. The CDR3 bases are TGTGCCAGCAGCTTAAAGGCGGATGAGCAGTTCTTC. Translating gives CASSLKADEQFF.

The chain uses TRBV6-5 and TRBJ2-1; TRBD1 aligns across 8 bases. CDR3 length equals 15 residues. Germline trimming cut 6 bases from V and 0 bases from J; bases unmatched to any gene: 4. Germline lookup yields CDR1 MNHEY and CDR2 SVGAGI. CDR3 in DNA: TGTGCCAGCAGCCCGGACAGGGCCTCCTACAATGAGCAGTTCTTC. This sequence encodes CASSPDRASYNEQFF.

This chain links TRBV30 with TRBJ1-2; TRBD1 might be the D (5 bases). From germline, CDR1 is GTSNPN and CDR2 SVGIG (reference sequence). V was trimmed by 4 bases and J by 7 bases, leaving 19 bases between them. This CDR3 has 14 amino acids. The CDR3 bases are TGTGCCTGGAAACTGGTGGGGACCCTATCTGGCTACACCTTC. Protein product: CAWKLVGTLSGYTF.

The sample holds one count of this clone. V gene TRBV5-6 combines with J gene TRBJ2-1, with D perhaps TRBD2 (7 bases). The V end was cut by 0 bases, the J end by 6 bases, with 13 bases between. Germline V gene sequence: CDR1 SGHDT, CDR2 YYEEEE. CDR3 length equals 15 residues. For the CDR3, the DNA is TGTGCCAGCAGCTTGGACCCGGGGGGCATCAATGAGCAGTTCTTC. It codes for CASSLDPGGINEQFF. Together with reference TRBV5-6 and TRBJ2-1, the CDR3 gives the full variable domain: DAGVTQSPTHLIKTRGQQVTLRCSPKSGHDTVSWYQQALGQGPQFIFQYYEEEERQRGNFPDRFSGHQFPNYSSELNVNALLLGDSALYLCASSLDPGGINEQFFGPGTRLTVL.

In DNA form, the CDR3 reads TGTGCCAGCAGCCCGGAGGGGGACTCACCCCTCCACTTT. Protein: CASSPEGDSPLHF. This sequence joins TRBV7-2 and TRBJ1-6; a possible D gene is TRBD1 (6 bases). Germline-derived CDR1 and CDR2 are SGHTA and FQGNSA. The CDR3 runs to 13 residues. Trimming removed 5 bases at V and 10 bases at J, with 12 bases between.

This chain connects TRBV28 to TRBJ2-1; TRBD1 aligns across 10 bases. This CDR3 is built from 17 residues. Germline CDR1 reads MDHEN; CDR2 reads SYDVKM. Losses at the gene ends were 2 bases for V and 8 bases for J; bases not matched to a gene: 12. The DNA for the CDR3 is TGTGCCAGCAGTTTAGGGAAGGGGGGACAGGGGTTCGATGAGCAGTTCTTC. Translating it yields CASSLGKGGQGFDEQFF.

This clone showed up just once. The chain recombines TRBV5-1 with TRBJ2-7; no definite D call. V was clipped by 4 bases and J by 7 bases, with 15 bases between them. Germline lookup yields CDR1 SGHRS and CDR2 YFSETQ. The CDR3 is made up of 13 amino acids. The CDR3 loop is CASSPFGPVEQYF. The CDR3, as DNA: TGCGCCAGCAGCCCCTTCGGGCCCGTGGAGCAGTACTTC.

The V gene is TRBV30, the J gene TRBJ1-2; 7 nucleotides align to TRBD1. V was pared by 5 bases and J by 6 bases, with 9 bases of the junction left unmatched. The CDR3 is 13 residues long. CDR1 and CDR2 (germline): GTSNPN, SVGIG (reference sequence). Here the CDR3 DNA reads TGTGCCTGGCAACAGGGGCGCCCGGATGGCTACACCTTC. This gives the protein CAWQQGRPDGYTF.

The V call is TRBV29-1, the J call TRBJ2-1, with D perhaps matching TRBD1 (5 bases). Germline lookup yields CDR1 SQVTM and CDR2 ANQGSEA. V shed 6 bases and J shed 2 bases, with 17 bases lying between them. The CDR3 totals 15 residues. The DNA of the CDR3 is TGCAGCGTCGCATGGGGCTCATCCCCCTACAATGAGCAGTTCTTC. Its translation is CSVAWGSSPYNEQFF.

This clone came up once. The chain joins TRBV18 to TRBJ2-5; perhaps D is TRBD1 or TRBD2 (5 bases each). Deletions cut 5 bases from V and 4 bases from J, with 5 bases between. Germline assignment: CDR1 KGHSH and CDR2 LQKENI. This CDR3 has 11 residues. In nucleotides, the CDR3 is TGTGCCAGCTCAGGGGGAGAGACCCAGTACTTC. Translated: CASSGGETQYF. Using reference TRBV18 and TRBJ2-5 for the parts outside the CDR3, the full variable domain is NAGVMQNPRHLVRRRGQEARLRCSPMKGHSHVYWYRQLPEEGLKFMVYLQKENIIDESGMPKERFSAEFPKEGPSILRIQQVVRGDSAAYFCASSGGETQYFGPGTRLLVL.

The chain recombines TRBV6-2 or TRBV6-3 with TRBJ1-2; the D gene is possibly TRBD1 (6 bases). The CDR3 sequence is 15 residues long. Per germline, CDR1 MNHEY and CDR2 SVGEGT. Trimming left V 4 bases short and J 8 bases short, with 20 bases between. The CDR3 DNA sequence: TGTGCCAGCAGTTCCAGACCACGGGGGGCGCACGGCTACACCTTC. Translation: CASSSRPRGAHGYTF.

V and J are TRBV10-2 and TRBJ1-2; tentatively, D is TRBD1 (6 bases). The germline V and J ends were trimmed by 5 bases and 9 bases, with 16 bases remaining between them. This CDR3 spans 13 amino acids. Germline CDR1 WSHSY, CDR2 SAAADI. The CDR3 region has the DNA TGCGCCAGCAGTCCTGGACAGCCCCTCAGCTACACCTTC. Translation: CASSPGQPLSYTF.

The rearrangement links TRBV28 to TRBJ2-5; TRBD2 aligns across 9 bases. The CDR3 is 15 residues long. In germline, CDR1 is MDHEN, CDR2 SYDVKM. V lost 4 bases, J lost 1 base, and 4 bases stayed unmatched. The CDR3 spells CASSSSGDRQETQYF. As DNA, the CDR3 is TGTGCCAGCAGTTCTAGCGGGGACCGCCAAGAGACCCAGTACTTC.

With respect to this clone: The junction does not match germline at one end; this may be a read error. The chain links TRBV19 to TRBJ2-1, with D perhaps matching TRBD1 or TRBD2 (7 bases each). Looked up from germline, CDR1 is LNHDA and CDR2 is SQIVND (reference sequence). This CDR3 is built from 18 residues. As DNA, the CDR3 is TGTGCCAGTAGACAGAGGGGGGGACAGTCTAGCTCCTACAATAAGCAGTTCTTC. Translation: CASRQRGGQSSSYNKQFF.

The rearrangement uses TRBV12-3 or TRBV12-4 and TRBJ2-3; maybe TRBD2 (5 bases). This CDR3 has 13 residues. Trimming removed 2 bases from V and 6 bases from J, with 9 bases in between. This CDR3 is CASSLLTTDTQYF. CDR3 bases: TGTGCCAGCAGTTTACTGACTACGGATACGCAGTATTTT.

The chain employs TRBV2 and TRBJ1-5; no definite D call. CDR3 length: 13 amino acids. Trimming shortened V by 6 bases and J by 6 bases, and 12 bases separated the two germline ends. Germline V gene sequence: CDR1 SNHLY, CDR2 FYNNEI. The CDR3 loop reads CASREGPRQPQHF. CDR3 sequence (DNA): TGTGCCAGCAGAGAGGGCCCCCGTCAGCCCCAGCATTTT.

V gene TRBV28 combines with J gene TRBJ1-3; D uncertain. Trimming removed 2 bases at V and 5 bases at J, with 16 bases between. From germline, CDR1 is MDHEN and CDR2 SYDVKM. The CDR3 length is 16 residues. The CDR3 DNA is TGTGCCAGCAGTTTAGTAAGGGTGCGAACGAGAAACACCATATATTTT. It translates to CASSLVRVRTRNTIYF.

The J gene is TRBJ2-6, the V gene TRBV19; D perhaps matches TRBD1 (6 bases). Germline V lookup: CDR1 LNHDA, CDR2 SQIVND (reference sequence). Trimming stripped 10 bases from V and 0 bases from J, with 19 bases between. The length of the CDR3 is 17 residues. The CDR3 DNA reads TGTGCCACCAGAGGACGGACAGAAGCCTCTGGGGCCAACGTCCTGACTTTC. It translates to CATRGRTEASGANVLTF.

This rearrangement joins TRBV9 to TRBJ1-5, with 7 bases that match TRBD1. The ends lost 0 bases at V and 7 bases at J; junction bases unmatched: 7. The CDR3 has 15 amino acids. The germline CDR1 and CDR2 sequences are SGDLS and YYNGEE. In nucleotides, the CDR3 is TGTGCCAGCAGCGTAGGAGACAGGGCACAACAGCCCCAGCATTTT. Translating gives CASSVGDRAQQPQHF.